The 5 T cell receptor beta chains below come from one sample, sequenced in a study of cytomegalovirus exposure and HLA in healthy donors. Primers: 60 Vbeta forward and 13 Jbeta reverse. Only in-frame clones appear in the TCRdb table, and some are missing; sequencing was by immunoSEQ multiplex PCR. Altogether about 120,000 clones are present, about 70% being singletons, with the ten largest covering approximately 2%. The sample comprised PBMCs. The receptors were gathered from a human donor in good health.

J is TRBJ1-6 and V is TRBV28; D is undetermined. The CDR3 is made up of 12 amino acids. Between the trimmed V and J ends, which lost 2 bases and 9 bases, there was a span of 5 bases. The germline gives CDR1 MDHEN, CDR2 SYDVKM. The CDR3 coding sequence is TGTGCCAGCAGTTTAGTGAGTTCACCCCTCCACTTT. Protein sequence: CASSLVSSPLHF.

V usage is TRBV5-6 and J usage is TRBJ1-1; D perhaps matches TRBD1 (5 bases). CDR3 length: 13 amino acids. In germline, CDR1 is SGHDT, CDR2 YYEEEE. The V and J ends lost 2 bases and 3 bases respectively, with 8 bases between them. The CDR3 protein is CASSLGHDTEAFF. The CDR3, as DNA: TGTGCCAGCAGCTTAGGACATGACACTGAAGCTTTCTTT.

The genes are TRBV6-4 and TRBJ2-2; 11 bases fit TRBD2. CDR1 and CDR2 from the germline V gene are MRHNA and SNTAGT. The CDR3 covers 16 residues. V was pared by 4 bases and J by 5 bases, with 6 bases of the junction left unmatched. DNA of the CDR3: TGTGCCAGCAGTGCACTAGCGGGAGCCTTGACCGGGGAGCTGTTTTTT. Protein: CASSALAGALTGELFF.

This rearrangement joins TRBV7-2 to TRBJ2-1; 9 bases align to TRBD1. Per germline, CDR1 SGHTA and CDR2 FQGNSA. V shed 4 bases, J shed 4 bases, and the junction held 8 bases outside the gene matches. This CDR3 has 16 amino acids. The CDR3 coding sequence is TGTGCCAGCAGCTCCATTTCACAGGGGGCTTACAATGAGCAGTTCTTC. It codes for CASSSISQGAYNEQFF.

The chain links TRBV7-9 to TRBJ2-2, with no clear D. The CDR3 contains 15 residues. Trimming removed 3 bases at V and 5 bases at J, with 13 bases between. CDR1 and CDR2 from the germline V gene are SEHNR and FQNEAQ (reference sequence). The CDR3: CASSLKVTRTGELFF. CDR3 DNA: TGTGCCAGCAGCTTGAAGGTGACACGAACCGGGGAGCTGTTTTTT.